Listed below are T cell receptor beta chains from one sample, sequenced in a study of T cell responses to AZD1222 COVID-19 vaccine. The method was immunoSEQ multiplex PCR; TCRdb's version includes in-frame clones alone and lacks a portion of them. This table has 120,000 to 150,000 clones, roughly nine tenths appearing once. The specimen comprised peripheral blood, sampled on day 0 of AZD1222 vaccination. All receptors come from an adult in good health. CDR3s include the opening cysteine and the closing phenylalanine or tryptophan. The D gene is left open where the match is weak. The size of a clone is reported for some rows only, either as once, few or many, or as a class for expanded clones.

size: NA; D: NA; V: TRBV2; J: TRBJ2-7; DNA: TGTGCCAGCACCCCGGCGGGGTCAAACTCCTACGAGCAGTACTTC; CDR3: CASTPAGSNSYEQYF
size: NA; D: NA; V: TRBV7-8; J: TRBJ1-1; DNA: TGTGCCAGCAGCCGAGAAGGGGGAAGGAGGAACACTGAAGCTTTCTTT; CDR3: CASSREGGRRNTEAFF
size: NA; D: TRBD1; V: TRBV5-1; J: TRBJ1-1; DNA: TGCGCCAGCAGCTTGGCGGGACAGGGCTACACTGAAGCTTTCTTT; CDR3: CASSLAGQGYTEAFF
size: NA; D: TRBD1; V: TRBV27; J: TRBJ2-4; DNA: TGTGCCAGCAGTATCCTAGGACAGGGGGAGGGGAAAAACATTCAGTACTTC; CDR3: CASSILGQGEGKNIQYF
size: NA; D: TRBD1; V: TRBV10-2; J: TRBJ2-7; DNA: TGCGCCAGCCGTGTGGGGACAGGGGATAGCGAGCAGTACTTC; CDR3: CASRVGTGDSEQYF
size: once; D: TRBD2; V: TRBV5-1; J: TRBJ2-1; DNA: TGCGCCAGCAGCTCTTTAGCGGGAGGGAAGAACAATGAGCAGTTCTTC; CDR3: CASSSLAGGKNNEQFF
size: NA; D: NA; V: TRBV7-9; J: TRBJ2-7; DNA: TGTGCCAGCAGCTCCTGGAGCGGTTCCTCCTACGAGCAGTACTTC; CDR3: CASSSWSGSSYEQYF
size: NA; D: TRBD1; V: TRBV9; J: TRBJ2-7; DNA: TGTGCCAGCAGCTCAGGGGGACAGGGGGCTTCCGAGCAGTACTTC; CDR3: CASSSGGQGASEQYF
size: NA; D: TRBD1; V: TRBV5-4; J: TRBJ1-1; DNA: TGTGCCAGCAGCCTGGGGGGGCGACAGGGTGGCGCCGCTGAAGCTTTCTTT; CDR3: CASSLGGRQGGAAEAFF
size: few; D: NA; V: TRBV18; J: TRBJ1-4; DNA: TGTGCCAGCTCACGGCAGGGGTATAGTAATGAAAAACTGTTTTTT; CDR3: CASSRQGYSNEKLFF
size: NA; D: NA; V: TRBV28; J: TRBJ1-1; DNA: TGTGCCAGCAACAGGGCGTTCCGGCTTGAAGCTTTCTTT; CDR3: CASNRAFRLEAFF
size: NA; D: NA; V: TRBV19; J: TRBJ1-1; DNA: TGTGCCACTACGACAGGAAGATTCTCGAACACTGAAGCTTTCTTT; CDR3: CATTTGRFSNTEAFF
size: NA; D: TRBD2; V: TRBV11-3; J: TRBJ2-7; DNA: TGTGCCAGCAGCATCCTAGCGGGACGGTCCTACGAGCAGTACTTC; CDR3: CASSILAGRSYEQYF
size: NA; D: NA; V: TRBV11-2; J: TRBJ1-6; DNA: TGTGCCAGCAGCTTATTCGGGGGAGACAGTAATAATTCACCCCTCCACTTT; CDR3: CASSLFGGDSNNSPLHF
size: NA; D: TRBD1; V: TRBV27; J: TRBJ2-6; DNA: TGTGCCAGCAGTTTGACAGGGAGCTCTGGGGCCAACGTCCTGACTTTC; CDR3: CASSLTGSSGANVLTF
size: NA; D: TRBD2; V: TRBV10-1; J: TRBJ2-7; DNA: TGCGCCAGCAGGGATAGCGGGAGTCGCTCCTACGAGCAGTACTTC; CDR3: CASRDSGSRSYEQYF
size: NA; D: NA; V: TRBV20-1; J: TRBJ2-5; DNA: TGCAGTGCTGGGATAAAAGAGACCCAGTACTTC; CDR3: CSAGIKETQYF
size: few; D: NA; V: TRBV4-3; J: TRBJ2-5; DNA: TGCGCCAGCAGCCAAGACGGCAGGGCCCAGGAGACCCAGTACTTC; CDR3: CASSQDGRAQETQYF